This TCR beta chain was sequenced during a study of CD8 T cells in Susac syndrome (dated by TCRdb to about 2019). Background on the whole study: Whether CD8+ T cell activation and differentiation in Susac syndrome was antigen driven was tested using repertoire sequencing. The study compared CD8+ T cell repertoire clonality among 11 to 12 healthy donors, roughly 14 Susac syndrome patients and about 16 multiple sclerosis patients.

As to this clonotype: The clone's antigen remains unknown. No base quality information exists; no much larger clone differs at one position.

RNA was extracted with the RNeasy kit and about 0.5 to 1 ug was reverse transcribed using random hexamers. The immunoSEQ multiplex PCR assay, covering 54 Vbeta and 13 Jbeta segments, was used to amplify TCR beta CDR3 regions. PCR amplification bias was corrected by using a synthetic template baseline for primer optimization and computational correction. Per the authors' processing: Reads were annotated to V, D and J genes per IMGT and analyzed with immunoSEQ Analyzer, keeping only productive sequences. Clonality was computed as one minus Shannon entropy normalized by log2 of the number of productive unique sequences. Public and private clones were assessed among the 100 most prevalent clones of each patient and control. A clone was defined as Susac-specific if it was absent from the healthy and MS cohorts, from roughly 980 published viral clones and from other ImmuneACCESS disease sequences. Using fastp trimming at Q25 and MiXCR clonotype assembly, TCRdb reanalyzed the public sequencing data and kept in-frame beta chains. Every distinct CDR3 protein forms one entry, paired with its most common genes and DNA. The V and J calls shown here were made by TCRdb, not taken from the authors' results. The sample table holds a few hundred thousand distinct CDR3 sequences, of which about 88% were seen once. The ten most abundant clones make up about 0.11% of the sample.

V is trimmed back by 2 bases and J by 2 bases, and the junction contains 7 bases that no gene match accounts for. In the germline V gene, CDR1 corresponds to MNHEY and CDR2 to SVGAGI. The CDR3 holds 17 amino acids from the cysteine to the phenylalanine. Solely the CDR3 DNA is kept, with 51 bases framed from the first base. Study-wide findings and limitations: The number of individuals in the TCR sequencing and HLA analysis was recognized as being relatively small.

Peripheral blood CD8+ and CD4+ T cells from healthy donors, Susac syndrome patients and multiple sclerosis patients were profiled by high-throughput TCR beta sequencing. Multiple sclerosis controls were treatment-naive patients with stable or active relapsing-remitting disease fulfilling revised McDonald criteria. Bulk CD8+ and CD4+ T cells were purified magnetically by negative isolation, whereas CD8+ TEMRA cells were enriched by FACS. Blood was drawn into EDTA tubes, processed within 24 hours, and PBMCs were isolated by density gradient centrifugation. PBMCs intended for TCR sequencing were frozen in liquid nitrogen and were later thawed in a 37 degrees C water bath. The sorted or isolated CD4+, CD8+ and CD8+ TEMRA cells had a purity of 90% or higher.

The sequence was obtained from a human donor with multiple sclerosis. Sample: CD8+ T cells from PBMCs. The rearranged chain carries TRBV6-5 and TRBJ2-5; TRBD2 aligns with 11 central bases. The bases are TGTGCCAGCAGTTACCCTACGGGACTAGCGGATCAAGAGACCCAGTACTTC. The encoded protein is CASSYPTGLADQETQYF.